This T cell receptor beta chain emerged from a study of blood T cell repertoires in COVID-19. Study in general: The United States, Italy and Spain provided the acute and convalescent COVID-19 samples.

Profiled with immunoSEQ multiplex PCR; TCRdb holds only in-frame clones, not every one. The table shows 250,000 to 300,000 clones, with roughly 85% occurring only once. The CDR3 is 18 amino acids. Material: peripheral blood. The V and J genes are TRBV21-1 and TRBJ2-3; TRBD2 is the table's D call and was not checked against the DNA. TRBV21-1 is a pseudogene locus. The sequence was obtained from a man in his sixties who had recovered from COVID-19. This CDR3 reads CASSNQREGLVISDTQYF. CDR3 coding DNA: TGTGCCAGCAGCAACCAGCGGGAGGGCCTTGTCATTTCAGATACGCAGTATTTT.